This TCR beta chain was sequenced for a study of cytomegalovirus exposure and HLA in healthy donors. Study observations and caveats: Productive status was seen about 90% or about 30% of the time for most TCR beta V segments in an earlier analysis. Altogether, 160 or so TCR beta chains were recorded as cytomegalovirus-associated. Analysis was carried out at a later point, and it linked a missense DCLRE1C variant to TCR beta V- and J-gene trimming.

This clone was seen only a few times. Antigen unknown. PCR used 60 Vbeta primers and 13 Jbeta primers. Authors' processing steps: Among the unique TCR beta chains that a later analysis counted, about 81 million in all, about 12 million were shared. TCRdb's table, derived via immunoSEQ multiplex PCR, lists solely in-frame clones and lacks some. V and J calls and clone size come straight from that table; D and trimming were deduced from the DNA. The sample contains 130,000 to 150,000 clones, roughly a tenth of which appear only once. Germline V gene data show CDR1 as MNHNS and CDR2 as SASEGT. This CDR3 spans 15 amino acids. Trimming stripped 3 bases from V and 5 bases from J, with 14 bases between.

The source is a male donor in good health and CMV-seronegative. Source material: PBMCs. The chain recombines TRBV6-1 with TRBJ1-5; D might be TRBD1 (6 bases). As DNA, the CDR3 is TGTGCCAGCAGTGAGATGGACAGCCACTATCAGCCCCAGCATTTT. Its protein is CASSEMDSHYQPQHF.